This TCR beta chain was retrieved from a study of blood T cells in healthy people across ages. Study results and limitations: Donor CMV status, an unknown factor, possibly confounded changes in expanded clonotypes. Age showed a roughly linear inverse relationship with TCR beta diversity per million T cells.

Alongside a J-beta primer mix, a sample-barcoded 5' primer served in a second PCR lasting roughly 6 to 12 cycles. TCRdb itself ran the 5' RACE reads through MiXCR, one entry per CDR3 protein. The sample shows 700,000 or so distinct CDR3 sequences, around a fifth of them seen only once. The CDR3 runs 12 residues. Germline V lookup: CDR1 SGHAT, CDR2 FQDESV (reference sequence). The V end was cut by 3 bases, the J end by 3 bases, with 5 bases between. This clonotype was found a few times. Its specificity is unknown. This receptor was taken from a man aged 65-85 years in good health. J is TRBJ1-2 and V is TRBV11-1, with D uncertain. Sequencing input: blood. The CDR3 protein is CASSFRYYGYTF. The CDR3 coding sequence is TGTGCCAGCAGCTTCAGGTACTATGGCTACACCTTC.